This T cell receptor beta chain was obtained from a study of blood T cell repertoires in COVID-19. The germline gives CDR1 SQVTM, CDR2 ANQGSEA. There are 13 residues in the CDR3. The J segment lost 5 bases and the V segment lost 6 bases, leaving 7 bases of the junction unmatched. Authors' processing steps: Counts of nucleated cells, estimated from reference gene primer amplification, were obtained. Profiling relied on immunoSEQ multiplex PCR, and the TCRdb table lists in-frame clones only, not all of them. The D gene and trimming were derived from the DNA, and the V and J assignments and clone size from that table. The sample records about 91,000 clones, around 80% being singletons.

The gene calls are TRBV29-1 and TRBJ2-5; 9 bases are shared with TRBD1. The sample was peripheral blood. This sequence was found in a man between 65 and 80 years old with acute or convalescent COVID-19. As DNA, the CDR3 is TGCAGCGTCCGGGACAGGGTATTGGAGACCCAGTACTTC. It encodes CSVRDRVLETQYF.